Following are 27 T cell receptor beta chains from one sample sequenced in a study of response to subunit inactivated influenza vaccine (dated by TCRdb to 2017 to 2018). Receptor amplification or capture employed RT-PCR. Sequencing took place on an Illumina HiSeq 2500. TCRdb's own reprocessing of the public reads used fastp at Q25 and MiXCR and kept productive beta chains. Here each entry gathers all rows of one CDR3 protein and keeps the most common genes and DNA. The sample records about 540,000 distinct CDR3 sequences, under 30% of which are singletons. 2.8% of the sample comes from the top ten. The same sample was also used in a study of T cells expressing NK-cell markers. Reported in the second study: 5'RACE template switching, by which a universal primer site and unique molecular identifiers were added, was used to make TCR beta cDNA libraries.

This sample comprised CD4+ T cells sorted from PBMCs, obtained 12 days after vaccination. The receptors derive from a man in his forties or fifties who received an inactivated influenza vaccine. Donor details come from another sample of the same person, matched by shared clones.

The gene calls are TRBV24-1 and TRBJ2-3; no firm D call. Germline V gene data show CDR1 as KGHDR and CDR2 as SFDVKD. V shed 2 bases and J shed 0 bases, with 11 bases lying between them. This CDR3 spans 16 amino acids. The CDR3 region has the DNA TGTGCCACCAGTGATTACAAGGAATCTAGCACAGATACGCAGTATTTT. It specifies CATSDYKESSTDTQYF.

The chain joins TRBV15 to TRBJ2-1; TRBD2 matches at 8 bases. With 1 base clipped from V and 3 bases from J, the junction kept 2 bases outside the gene matches. This CDR3 is 15 amino acids long. Germline CDR1 and CDR2: LNHNV and YYDKDF (reference sequence). Here the CDR3 DNA reads TGTGCCACCAGCAGAGTCGCGGGGGGCTACAATGAGCAGTTCTTC. Its translation: CATSRVAGGYNEQFF.

This clonotype was recorded a few times. The V gene is TRBV5-1, the J gene TRBJ2-3; tentative D call: TRBD1 (6 bases). This CDR3 comprises 16 residues. V lost 3 bases and J 1 base, leaving 15 bases between the germline ends. Per germline, CDR1 SGHRS and CDR2 YFSETQ. The CDR3 loop is CASSSGQRKGTDTQYF. In DNA, the CDR3 is TGCGCCAGCAGCTCCGGACAGCGTAAGGGCACAGATACGCAGTATTTT.

The rearrangement links TRBV30 to TRBJ1-4, with no clear D. The germline V gene encodes CDR1 GTSNPN and CDR2 SVGIG (reference sequence). The CDR3 length is 12 residues. V was cut by 3 bases and J by 7 bases, with 9 bases left in between. In DNA form, the CDR3 reads TGTGCCTGGAGAGTACTAGCTGAAAAACTGTTTTTT. It codes for CAWRVLAEKLFF. The entire variable domain, with the rest obtained from reference TRBV30 and TRBJ1-4, is as follows: SQTIHQWPATLVQPVGSPLSLECTVEGTSNPNLYWYRQAAGRGLQLLFYSVGIGQISSEVPQNLSASRPQDRQFILSSKKLLLSDSGFYLCAWRVLAEKLFFGSGTQLSVL.

This chain joins TRBV20-1 and TRBJ2-7, with D hard to call. The germline gives CDR1 DFQATT, CDR2 SNEGSKA (reference sequence). This CDR3 region has 12 residues. The V end lost 5 bases, the J end lost 2 bases, and 10 bases lay between the germline ends. For the CDR3, the DNA is TGCAGTGCTTCGGACCTAACCTACGAGCAGTACTTC. This encodes CSASDLTYEQYF.

The rearrangement joins TRBV7-2 to TRBJ1-6; D is ambiguous. The CDR3 length is 14 residues. Germline V gene data show CDR1 as SGHTA and CDR2 as FQGNSA. The V end lost 5 bases, the J end lost 10 bases, and 15 bases lay between the germline ends. CDR3 in amino acids: CASSTESPGSPLHF. The CDR3 DNA sequence: TGTGCCAGCAGCACAGAGTCCCCGGGCTCACCCCTCCACTTT.

The CDR3 bases are TGTGCCAGCAGCTTAGCCATCTACAATGAGCAGTTCTTC. The encoded protein is CASSLAIYNEQFF. The chain employs TRBV11-1 and TRBJ2-1; D not certain. The CDR3 has 13 amino acids. Looked up from germline, CDR1 is SGHAT and CDR2 is FQDESV (reference sequence). Trimming cost V 0 bases and J 3 bases, with 3 bases left between them.

The V and J genes are TRBV28 and TRBJ1-6; possible D gene TRBD1, 6 bases. V lost 1 base and J lost 7, with 14 bases in between. CDR3 length: 16 amino acids. Germline V gene lookup returns CDR1 MDHEN and CDR2 SYDVKM. The CDR3 sequence: CASSLLMDRRNSPLHF. Written as DNA, the CDR3 is TGTGCCAGCAGTTTATTGATGGACAGAAGAAATTCACCCCTCCACTTT.

This clonotype was seen ten or more times. This chain connects TRBV5-6 to TRBJ1-2; tentatively, D is TRBD1 (6 bases). CDR1 and CDR2 (germline): SGHDT, YYEEEE. Trimming cost V 4 bases and J 0 bases, with 22 bases left between them. The CDR3 is 18 residues long. CDR3 amino acids: CASSHPLWRGAANYGYTF. CDR3 nucleotides: TGTGCCAGCAGCCATCCTTTGTGGCGGGGGGCCGCTAACTATGGCTACACCTTC.

V gene TRBV29-1 combines with J gene TRBJ2-1; 7 bases line up with TRBD1. J gave up 2 bases and V 4 bases, and 2 bases lay outside the gene matches. This CDR3 contains 13 residues. CDR1 SQVTM and CDR2 ANQGSEA come from the germline V gene. The CDR3 DNA is TGCAGCGTTGCCGGGACAGCCTACAATGAGCAGTTCTTC. Its translation: CSVAGTAYNEQFF.

The chain recombines TRBV3-1 with TRBJ1-1; D unresolved. V shed 4 bases and J shed 5 bases, with 11 bases lying between them. CDR1 is LGHDT, CDR2 YNNKEL, per germline (reference sequence). This CDR3 region has 13 residues. The CDR3 is CASSRTGRTEAFF. For the CDR3, the DNA is TGTGCCAGCAGCCGGACCGGGCGGACTGAAGCTTTCTTT.

This rearrangement joins TRBV10-3 to TRBJ2-4, with no clear D. V lost 0 bases and J 2 bases, leaving 17 bases between the germline ends. Germline V gene data show CDR1 as ENHRY and CDR2 as SYGVKD. This CDR3 is built from 18 residues. CDR3 in amino acids: CAISESKARRLTKNIQYF. CDR3 DNA sequence: TGTGCCATCAGTGAGTCGAAGGCCAGGCGTTTAACCAAAAACATTCAGTACTTC.

The chain's CDR3 is CASSLPPFSGRQTQYF. The DNA of the CDR3 is TGTGCCAGCAGTTTACCGCCATTTAGCGGGAGGCAGACCCAGTACTTC. J is TRBJ2-5 and V is TRBV28, with 10 bases matching TRBD2. CDR3 length equals 16 residues. In germline, CDR1 is MDHEN, CDR2 SYDVKM. The ends lost 2 bases at V and 6 bases at J; junction bases unmatched: 9. The full variable domain, rest sourced from reference TRBV28 and TRBJ2-5, is DVKVTQSSRYLVKRTGEKVFLECVQDMDHENMFWYRQDPGLGLRLIYFSYDVKMKEKGDIPEGYSVSREKKERFSLILESASTNQTSMYLCASSLPPFSGRQTQYFGPGTRLLVL.

In its sample, this clonotype was seen a few times. The V call is TRBV12-3 or TRBV12-4, the J call TRBJ1-3; possible D gene TRBD1, 5 bases. The length of the CDR3 is 14 residues. The V and J ends lost 5 bases and 8 bases respectively, with 16 bases between them. CDR3 bases: TGTGCCAGCAGTGCCAGGGACCAGGCGGACACCATATATTTT. It is translated as CASSARDQADTIYF.

This chain uses TRBV6-2 or TRBV6-3 with TRBJ2-1; D might be TRBD2 (6 bases). The germline V gene has CDR1 MNHEY and CDR2 SVGEGT. This CDR3 contains 15 residues. V dropped 6 bases and J dropped 2 bases, with 14 bases sitting between them. The CDR3 DNA is TGTGCCAGCAGAACCGGACTACGCGCCTACAATGAGCAGTTCTTC. This gives the protein CASRTGLRAYNEQFF.

The rearrangement joins TRBV7-9 to TRBJ2-1, with D unclear. CDR3 length: 13 residues. V lost 1 base, J lost 5 bases, and 6 bases lay in between. Germline V lookup: CDR1 SEHNR, CDR2 FQNEAQ (reference sequence). DNA for the CDR3: TGTGCCAGCAGCTTAGACATTAACAATGAGCAGTTCTTC. Encoded protein: CASSLDINNEQFF.

This chain joins TRBV7-3 and TRBJ2-3, with D perhaps given as TRBD1 or TRBD2 (5 bases each). The V and J ends lost 2 bases and 7 bases respectively, with 13 bases between them. Looked up from germline, CDR1 is SGHTA and CDR2 is FQGTGA. The CDR3 has 14 residues. CDR3 nucleotide sequence: TGTGCCAGCAGCTTAGACCGGGGCAGGAATACGCAGTATTTT. Translated: CASSLDRGRNTQYF.

A few counts support this clonotype. This sequence joins TRBV19 and TRBJ1-5; D is possibly TRBD1 (6 bases). Trimming cost V 6 bases and J 5 bases, with 17 bases left between them. The V gene's germline CDR1 is LNHDA and CDR2 SQIVND (reference sequence). This CDR3 has 15 amino acids. CDR3 DNA sequence: TGTGCCAGTAGAAGACAGGCTCAAGGCTATCAGCCCCAGCATTTT. Encoded protein: CASRRQAQGYQPQHF.

This sequence joins TRBV5-1 and TRBJ1-2, with a tentative D call TRBD1 (5 bases). Between the trimmed V and J ends, which lost 4 bases and 7 bases, there was a span of 17 bases. The length of the CDR3 is 14 residues. CDR1 is SGHRS, CDR2 YFSETQ, per germline. The CDR3 DNA reads as TGCGCCAGCAGCGAGACAGACTATGGAGTTGGCTACACCTTC. It yields the protein CASSETDYGVGYTF. The full variable domain, in which reference TRBV5-1 and TRBJ1-2 provide the parts outside the CDR3, is KAGVTQTPRYLIKTRGQQVTLSCSPISGHRSVSWYQQTPGQGLQFLFEYFSETQRNKGNFPGRFSGRQFSNSRSEMNVSTLELGDSALYLCASSETDYGVGYTFGSGTRLTVV.

This clonotype occurred many times. The chain employs TRBV4-1 and TRBJ1-6, with D unclear. Germline V lookup: CDR1 MGHRA, CDR2 YSYEKL. The CDR3 runs 13 residues. Trimming left V 4 bases short and J 15 bases short, with 16 bases between. The CDR3, as DNA: TGCGCCAGCAGCCCCCCGGAAAGTGGGGTCCTCCACTTT. It translates to CASSPPESGVLHF.

The rearrangement links TRBV6-2 or TRBV6-3 to TRBJ1-2; D is unclear. V lost 7 bases and J 4 bases, leaving 13 bases between the germline ends. Germline V gene data show CDR1 as MNHEY and CDR2 as SVGEGT. The CDR3 is 13 amino acids. The CDR3 DNA follows: TGTGCCAGCACCCCCGGTGGATTCTATGGCTACACCTTC. Protein product: CASTPGGFYGYTF.

This clonotype has just a few counts. For the CDR3, the DNA is TGTGCCAGCAGCTTAGGGGCAGGCCTATACGAGCAGTACTTC. It specifies CASSLGAGLYEQYF. This chain links TRBV11-2 with TRBJ2-7; D is uncertain. Between the trimmed V and J ends, which lost 1 base and 4 bases, there was a span of 11 bases. The CDR3 has 14 residues. The germline V gene has CDR1 SGHAT and CDR2 FQNNGV. Filled out from reference TRBV11-2 and TRBJ2-7, the complete variable domain reads EAGVAQSPRYKIIEKRQSVAFWCNPISGHATLYWYQQILGQGPKLLIQFQNNGVVDDSQLPKDRFSAERLKGVDSTLKIQPAKLEDSAVYLCASSLGAGLYEQYFGPGTRLTVT.

The chain combines TRBV20-1 with TRBJ2-1; TRBD2 matches at 8 bases. Germline V gene data show CDR1 as DFQATT and CDR2 as SNEGSKA (reference sequence). There are 14 residues in the CDR3. V shed 5 bases and J 4 bases; nucleotides not matched to a gene: 7. The CDR3 DNA reads as TGCAGTGCTCCCGGGGGGGCAGGATACAATGAGCAGTTCTTC. This gives the protein CSAPGGAGYNEQFF.

Regarding this clonotype: Sequence at one end of the junction differs from germline and may be a read error. The chain couples TRBV4-3 to TRBJ2-6, with a weak D call TRBD2 (6 bases). The CDR3 extends over 17 amino acids. The germline CDR1 and CDR2 sequences are LGHNA and YSLEER. The CDR3 here is CACSQEIPGAGANVLTF. As DNA, the CDR3 is TGCGCCTGCAGCCAAGAAATTCCGGGGGCTGGGGCCAACGTCCTGACTTTC.

The V call is TRBV9, the J call TRBJ2-7; TRBD1 agrees at 7 bases. J gave up 6 bases and V 0 bases, and 9 bases lay outside the gene matches. The CDR3 is 15 residues long. The germline CDR1 and CDR2 sequences are SGDLS and YYNGEE. The CDR3 sequence: CASSVERGPGGEQYF. CDR3 nucleotide sequence: TGTGCCAGCAGCGTAGAAAGGGGGCCAGGCGGCGAGCAGTACTTC. Using reference TRBV9 and TRBJ2-7 for the parts outside the CDR3, the full variable domain is DSGVTQTPKHLITATGQRVTLRCSPRSGDLSVYWYQQSLDQGLQFLIQYYNGEERAKGNILERFSAQQFPDLHSELNLSSLELGDSALYFCASSVERGPGGEQYFGPGTRLTVT.

The genes are TRBV4-3 and TRBJ2-1, with TRBD1 matching 9 bases. Germline lookup yields CDR1 LGHNA and CDR2 YSLEER. With V trimmed by 0 bases and J by 4 bases, 4 bases remained unmatched. This CDR3 comprises 16 residues. The CDR3 protein is CASSQELTGGYNEQFF. Written as DNA, the CDR3 is TGCGCCAGCAGCCAAGAATTGACAGGGGGTTACAATGAGCAGTTCTTC.

The chain links TRBV29-1 to TRBJ1-5; D gene uncertain. The CDR3 consists of 14 residues. Germline values: CDR1 SQVTM, CDR2 ANQGSEA. The V and J ends lost 6 bases and 2 bases respectively, with 14 bases between them. CDR3 amino acids: CSVTYSGGNQPQHF. The CDR3 DNA reads as TGCAGCGTGACATACAGCGGAGGCAATCAGCCCCAGCATTTT.